Listed below are T cell receptor beta chains from one sample, sequenced in a study of blood T cell repertoires in COVID-19. The data were produced by immunoSEQ multiplex PCR, yet TCRdb's version contains in-frame clones alone and is incomplete. This table holds around 93,000 clones, over 80% found once. The sequenced material came from peripheral blood. The source is a man older than 75 with acute or convalescent COVID-19. CDR3s include the opening cysteine and the closing phenylalanine or tryptophan. Fields, in order: J gene, clone size, D gene, V gene, CDR3 protein, CDR3 DNA. A D gene is named only where the DNA matches it firmly. Size values are once, few and many counts, or a class for expanded clones, and some rows have none.

>TRBJ1-1|-|-|TRBV10-3
CAISETGLNTEAFF
TGTGCCATCAGTGAGACAGGATTGAACACTGAAGCTTTCTTT
>TRBJ2-5|-|-|TRBV7-3
CASSPGPGETQYF
TGTGCCAGCAGCCCAGGACCGGGGGAGACCCAGTACTTC
>TRBJ2-1|once|-|TRBV12-3/TRBV12-4
CASSFRNSQFF
TGTGCCAGCAGTTTTCGAAACTCCCAGTTCTTC
>TRBJ1-6|-|-|TRBV5-5
CASSLRSRDNSPLHF
TGTGCCAGCAGCTTGAGGTCCAGGGATAATTCACCCCTCCACTTT
>TRBJ2-7|-|-|TRBV6-5
CASRRGGGSSYEQYF
TGTGCCAGCAGAAGAGGGGGAGGGAGCTCCTACGAGCAGTACTTC
>TRBJ1-2|few|-|TRBV5-1
CASSFAGADYGYTF
TGCGCCAGCAGCTTTGCGGGGGCCGACTATGGCTACACCTTC
>TRBJ2-1|-|-|TRBV5-4
CASSLPGKTNNEQFF
TGTGCCAGCAGCTTGCCCGGGAAAACGAACAATGAGCAGTTCTTC
>TRBJ2-7|-|TRBD1|TRBV10-1
CASSLRRGNEQYF
TGCGCCAGCAGTCTGCGCAGGGGGAACGAGCAGTACTTC
>TRBJ2-5|-|-|TRBV7-6
CASSLDGPVFRETQYF
TGTGCCAGCAGCTTAGATGGCCCAGTATTTCGAGAGACCCAGTACTTC
>TRBJ2-7|-|TRBD1|TRBV6-5
CASRTGTGVAYEQYF
TGTGCCAGCAGGACTGGGACAGGGGTCGCCTACGAGCAGTACTTC
>TRBJ2-7|-|-|TRBV9
CASSPRYEQYF
TGTGCCAGCAGCCCGCGTTACGAGCAGTACTTC